Below, 15 T cell receptor beta chains from the same sample are listed, as sequenced in a study of blood T cell repertoires in COVID-19. Only in-frame clones appear in the TCRdb table, and some are missing; sequencing was by immunoSEQ multiplex PCR. Of about 36,000 clones detected, over 65% appear once; the ten largest clones hold roughly 2%. The sequencing input was peripheral blood. The receptors derive from a man aged 60 to 75 with active COVID-19.

This chain joins TRBV9 and TRBJ1-1; no reliable D call. V dropped 4 bases and J dropped 1 base, with 11 bases sitting between them. The CDR3 totals 14 residues. Germline CDR1 reads SGDLS; CDR2 reads YYNGEE. The CDR3 reads CASSRGPGNTEAFF. The DNA of the CDR3 is TGTGCCAGCAGCCGAGGGCCGGGGAACACTGAAGCTTTCTTT.

The chain has TRBV2 and TRBJ2-1, with D possibly matching TRBD1 (6 bases). V shed 8 bases and J shed 0 bases, with 11 bases lying between them. Germline-derived CDR1 and CDR2 are SNHLY and FYNNEI. This CDR3 spans 14 amino acids. DNA of the CDR3: TGTGCCAGCCGACGACAGGTCTCCTACAATGAGCAGTTCTTC. It codes for CASRRQVSYNEQFF.

The sample holds a few counts of this clone. The chain recombines TRBV6-4 with TRBJ1-6; the D gene is possibly TRBD1 (6 bases). The length of the CDR3 is 16 residues. Trimming removed 0 bases at V and 5 bases at J, with 11 bases between. The V gene's germline CDR1 is MRHNA and CDR2 SNTAGT. The CDR3 nucleotides read TGTGCCAGCAGTGACTCGCGGAAGGGGGATAATTCACCCCTCCACTTT. This sequence encodes CASSDSRKGDNSPLHF.

This chain connects TRBV6-2 or TRBV6-3 to TRBJ2-3, with 15 bases identical to TRBD2. Trimming removed 6 bases from V and 4 bases from J; junction bases left unmatched: 5. This CDR3 contains 16 residues. Germline CDR1 reads MNHEY; CDR2 reads SVGEGT. The DNA of the CDR3 is TGTGCCAGCAGCCTGGGACTAGCGGGAGGTTCAGATACGCAGTATTTT. Translated, it gives CASSLGLAGGSDTQYF.

This clone came up a few times. The chain links TRBV15 to TRBJ1-1, with D possibly TRBD1 on 5 matching bases. Germline V gene data show CDR1 as LNHNV and CDR2 as YYDKDF (reference sequence). Trimming stripped 3 bases from V and 4 bases from J, with 15 bases between. The CDR3 totals 15 residues. CDR3 nucleotide sequence: TGTGCCACCAGCAGTTCTGGGGAGGGGTCCACTGAAGCTTTCTTT. It translates to CATSSSGEGSTEAFF. The full variable domain, completed using reference TRBV15 and TRBJ1-1, is DAMVIQNPRYQVTQFGKPVTLSCSQTLNHNVMYWYQQKSSQAPKLLFHYYDKDFNNEADTPDNFQSRRPNTSFCFLDIRSPGLGDTAMYLCATSSSGEGSTEAFFGQGTRLTVV.

The rearrangement joins TRBV19 to TRBJ1-2; 12 nucleotides line up with TRBD1. V dropped 5 bases and J dropped 2; count of bases not matched to a gene: 12. From germline, CDR1 is LNHDA and CDR2 SQIVND (reference sequence). The length of the CDR3 is 18 residues. CDR3 DNA: TGTGCCAGTAGTCCCCAGGCGTTAGGGACAGGGGGCAACTATGGCTACACCTTC. Its translation is CASSPQALGTGGNYGYTF.

V is TRBV6-5 and J is TRBJ1-1; D perhaps matches TRBD1 (5 bases). Per germline, CDR1 MNHEY and CDR2 SVGAGI. CDR3 length: 13 residues. The V end was cut by 2 bases, the J end by 5 bases, with 9 bases between. Here the CDR3 reads CASSYRRGTEAFF. In DNA, the CDR3 is TGTGCCAGCAGTTACAGGAGGGGAACTGAAGCTTTCTTT.

V usage is TRBV19 and J usage is TRBJ1-1, with 7 bases aligning to TRBD1. Germline CDR1 reads LNHDA; CDR2 reads SQIVND (reference sequence). The V and J ends lost 8 bases and 0 bases, in that order; junction bases with no gene match: 9. There are 15 residues in the CDR3. The CDR3 nucleotides read TGTGCCAGTTACCGGGACAGTTACATGAACACTGAAGCTTTCTTT. Translation: CASYRDSYMNTEAFF.

The rearrangement uses TRBV7-8 and TRBJ1-1, with TRBD1 identical over 8 bases. CDR1 is SGHVS, CDR2 FQNEAQ, per germline. Unmatched junction bases numbered 12, after V lost 5 bases and J lost 4 bases. CDR3 length: 16 amino acids. DNA for the CDR3: TGTGCCAGCAGCGGACCCGGGACAGGAGATTTCACTGAAGCTTTCTTT. Its protein product is CASSGPGTGDFTEAFF.

The chain couples TRBV5-1 to TRBJ1-3, with D unclear. Germline CDR1 is SGHRS and CDR2 is YFSETQ. CDR3 size: 15 residues. V was cut by 2 bases and J by 3 bases, with 12 bases left in between. CDR3 region: CASSFSGTLGNTIYF. In nucleotides, the CDR3 is TGCGCCAGCAGCTTTTCAGGAACCCTTGGAAACACCATATATTTT.

The chain couples TRBV28 to TRBJ2-5, with 12 positions matching TRBD2. The germline CDR1 and CDR2 sequences are MDHEN and SYDVKM. Losses at the gene ends were 2 bases for V and 2 bases for J; bases not matched to a gene: 3. This CDR3 contains 16 residues. The CDR3 DNA follows: TGTGCCAGCAGTTTACGTACTAGCGGGAGGCAAGAGACCCAGTACTTC. This sequence encodes CASSLRTSGRQETQYF.

The chain links TRBV5-5 to TRBJ2-3; D might be TRBD1 (6 bases). Per the germline V gene, CDR1 is SGHKS and CDR2 is YYEKEE (reference sequence). This CDR3 spans 15 amino acids. Trimming took 5 bases from V and 0 from J, leaving 13 bases between them. The CDR3 reads CASSFTGLSTDTQYF. The CDR3 DNA sequence: TGTGCCAGCAGTTTTACAGGGCTGAGCACAGATACGCAGTATTTT.

The V call is TRBV6-6, the J call TRBJ1-1, with D possibly TRBD1 on 5 matching bases. The germline V gene encodes CDR1 MNHNY and CDR2 SVGAGI (reference sequence). The V end lost 5 bases, the J end lost 0 bases, and 13 bases lay between the germline ends. The CDR3 length is 15 residues. In DNA form, the CDR3 reads TGTGCCAGCAGTCGAACCGACAGTGTGAACACTGAAGCTTTCTTT. Encoded protein: CASSRTDSVNTEAFF.

The V call is TRBV10-2, the J call TRBJ2-5, with D perhaps TRBD2 (6 bases). Germline-derived CDR1 and CDR2 are WSHSY and SAAADI. Deletions cut 6 bases from V and 3 bases from J, with 14 bases between. The CDR3 spans 14 residues. The CDR3 DNA reads TGCGCCAGCAGACGCCGGCGGGACGAAGAGACCCAGTACTTC. Translated: CASRRRRDEETQYF.

The V and J genes are TRBV28 and TRBJ2-6; D gene ambiguous. Looked up from germline, CDR1 is MDHEN and CDR2 is SYDVKM. The length of the CDR3 is 16 residues. Trimming took 2 bases from V and 2 from J, leaving 10 bases between them. CDR3 in amino acids: CASSLAGEAGANVLTF. CDR3 nucleotides: TGTGCCAGCAGTTTAGCCGGAGAGGCTGGGGCCAACGTCCTGACTTTC. Complete variable domain (other parts from reference TRBV28 and TRBJ2-6): DVKVTQSSRYLVKRTGEKVFLECVQDMDHENMFWYRQDPGLGLRLIYFSYDVKMKEKGDIPEGYSVSREKKERFSLILESASTNQTSMYLCASSLAGEAGANVLTFGAGSRLTVL.